The entry below describes one T cell receptor beta chain. Its antigen remains unknown. This sample was taken from a study of shared clonotypes between healthy human individuals. Background on the study: Plates per donor: three CD4 naive, three CD4 memory, two CD8 naive, one CD8 memory. Study results and limitations: Rarefaction gave evidence that sorted-subset sequencing remained incomplete despite large depth. Expectations were that clonotype sharing among donors would be affected by sequencing depth.

This CDR3 region has 14 residues. Germline assignment: CDR1 LNHDA and CDR2 SQIVND (reference sequence). The V and J ends lost 5 bases and 4 bases respectively, with 14 bases between them. Splitting the CD4+ cells yielded a CD45RA+ naive subset and a CD45RA-negative memory subset. Produced via immunoSEQ multiplex PCR; TCRdb's table is partial and in-frame only. The table records about 2 million clones, 95% of them present only once. The sequence derives from a man between 18 and 35 years old in good health. The J gene is TRBJ1-2, the V gene TRBV19, with D unclear. The sequencing sample was made of naive CD4+ T cells sorted from blood. Specified subset: CD45RA+ positively selected. The CDR3 bases are TGTGCCAGTAGTGAGGGTTCGGCCAGCTATGGCTACACCTTC. Translating gives CASSEGSASYGYTF. Using reference TRBV19 and TRBJ1-2 for the parts outside the CDR3, the full variable domain is DGGITQSPKYLFRKEGQNVTLSCEQNLNHDAMYWYRQDPGQGLRLIYYSQIVNDFQKGDIAEGYSVSREKKESFPLTVTSAQKNPTAFYLCASSEGSASYGYTFGSGTRLTVV.